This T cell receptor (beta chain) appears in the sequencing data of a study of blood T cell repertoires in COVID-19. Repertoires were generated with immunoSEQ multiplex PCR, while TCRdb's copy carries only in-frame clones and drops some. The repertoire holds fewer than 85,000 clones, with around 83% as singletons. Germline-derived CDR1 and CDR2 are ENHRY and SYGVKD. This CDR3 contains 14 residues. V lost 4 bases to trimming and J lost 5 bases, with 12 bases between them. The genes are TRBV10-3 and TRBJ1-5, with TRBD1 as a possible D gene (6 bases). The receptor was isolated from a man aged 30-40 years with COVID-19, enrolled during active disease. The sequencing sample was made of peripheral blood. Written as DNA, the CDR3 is TGTGCCATCAGTGCGGCGGCAGGGGATCAGCCCCAGCATTTT. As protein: CAISAAAGDQPQHF.